This T cell receptor (beta chain) was observed in a study of blood T cell repertoires in COVID-19. Germline trimming cut 3 bases from V and 2 bases from J; bases unmatched to any gene: 4. The CDR3 has 15 amino acids. Germline CDR1 and CDR2: LNHDA and SQIVND (reference sequence). TCRdb keeps only in-frame clones here, not all; method: immunoSEQ multiplex PCR. The sample gives about 270,000 clones, over 80% of which show up once; about 4% is in the top ten. Material for sequencing was PBMCs or T cells enriched from blood (not recorded which). The chain couples TRBV19 to TRBJ1-5; 7 positions agree with TRBD1. The origin of this receptor is a woman in her twenties or thirties with acute COVID-19. The chain's CDR3 is CASSIGQGGNQPQHF. The CDR3 region has the DNA TGTGCCAGTAGTATTGGCCAGGGGGGCAATCAGCCCCAGCATTTT.